The clone carrying this T cell receptor (beta chain) came up once. Its antigen is unknown. The CDR3 totals 17 residues. The germline V gene encodes CDR1 SEHNR and CDR2 FQNEAQ (reference sequence). V lost 5 bases to trimming and J lost 4 bases, with 23 bases between them. TCR beta CDR3 regions were amplified from RNA transcripts. HTBI primers were the set used in a first-round RT-PCR of the TCR CDR3. In TCRdb, the multiplex PCR reads were re-called with MiXCR into one record per CDR3 protein. Here the sample spans roughly 290,000 distinct CDR3 sequences, around 15% being singletons. The sample is drawn from a study of T cells in Graves' hyperthyroidism and ophthalmopathy. Study conclusions and caveats: Stable hyperthyroidism was separated from ophthalmopathy by a model based on 13 V-J features. Most clonotypes expanded in the thyroid (above 0.001) were also present in blood. Model output signaled ophthalmopathy a median roughly 6.5 months ahead of onset.

The chain couples TRBV7-9 to TRBJ1-2; tentative D call: TRBD1 (6 bases). The receptor was derived from a woman in her sixties with Graves' ophthalmopathy. Sequencing was carried out using blood. The CDR3 sequence is CASSTGVEGDRTYGYTF. The DNA of the CDR3 is TGTGCCAGCAGCACCGGAGTGGAAGGAGACAGGACCTATGGCTACACCTTC.